The 10 T cell receptor beta chains given below trace back to one sample, sequenced in a study of cytomegalovirus exposure and HLA in healthy donors. Generated by immunoSEQ multiplex PCR, the TCRdb table keeps only in-frame clones and is missing some. In the table there are roughly 180,000 clones, around nine tenths of which are singletons. The source material was PBMCs. Source of these receptors: a man aged 30-40 years in good health and CMV-seropositive.

This clone occurred a few times. V gene TRBV1 combines with J gene TRBJ1-5. TRBV1 is a pseudogene segment. CDR3 length equals 15 residues. The CDR3 region is CTSSQGKRADQPQHF. CDR3 nucleotide sequence: TGCACCAGCAGCCAAGGAAAGAGGGCGGACCAGCCCCAGCATTTT.

This chain uses TRBV9 with TRBJ2-7; 7 positions match TRBD1. Per germline, CDR1 SGDLS and CDR2 YYNGEE. The CDR3 is 15 residues long. J was trimmed by 1 base and V by 4 bases; bases with no gene match: 8. The CDR3 nucleotides are TGTGCCAGCAGCACTACAGGGGTTCCTTCCTACGAGCAGTACTTC. Its protein product is CASSTTGVPSYEQYF.

This clone has more than one count but fewer than ten. The J gene is TRBJ1-5, the V gene TRBV10-1, with D possibly being TRBD1 (5 bases). Germline V CDR1 and CDR2: WNHNN, SYGVQD (reference sequence). The ends were cut back, 10 bases at V and 9 bases at J, with 7 bases in the middle. The CDR3 consists of 9 residues. The CDR3 DNA is TGCGCCACTGGGGGGCCCCAGCATTTT. Translated: CATGGPQHF.

The V and J genes are TRBV30 and TRBJ2-3, with 12 bases lining up with TRBD2. This CDR3 region has 15 residues. Germline CDR1 is GTSNPN and CDR2 is SVGIG (reference sequence). Germline trimming cut 3 bases from V and 6 bases from J; bases unmatched to any gene: 7. Here the CDR3 reads CAWSRLAGDSDTQYF. In DNA form, the CDR3 reads TGTGCCTGGAGCAGACTAGCGGGGGATTCGGATACGCAGTATTTT.

J is TRBJ2-1 and V is TRBV6-1; 8 bases fit TRBD1. The CDR3 extends over 15 amino acids. CDR1 is MNHNS and CDR2 is SASEGT in the germline V gene. After removal of 5 bases from V and 3 bases from J, the junction contained 6 bases not matched to a gene. CDR3: CASSRVGQGYNEQFF. The CDR3 nucleotides read TGTGCCAGCAGTCGGGTTGGACAGGGCTACAATGAGCAGTTCTTC.

This clone has only a few counts. The chain carries TRBV12-2 and TRBJ2-1. TRBV12-2 corresponds to a pseudogene. The CDR3 spans 15 residues. DNA of the CDR3: TGTGCAAGTCGCTTCGGCCCCCTCATGGACAATGAGCAGTTCTTC. Translation gives CASRFGPLMDNEQFF.

The CDR3 is CAWSVVGHTEAFF. The CDR3 nucleotides are TGTGCCTGGAGTGTAGTGGGACACACTGAAGCTTTCTTT. The chain combines TRBV30 with TRBJ1-1, with TRBD1 as a possible D gene (5 bases). The CDR3 has 13 residues. Per germline, CDR1 GTSNPN and CDR2 SVGIG (reference sequence). The V end was cut by 0 bases, the J end by 3 bases, with 8 bases between.

The chain combines TRBV7-2 with TRBJ1-2, with D unresolved. The V gene's germline CDR1 is SGHTA and CDR2 FQGNSA. V was trimmed by 5 bases and J by 2 bases, leaving 24 bases between them. CDR3 size: 18 residues. CDR3 amino acids: CASSPDSPTYTMNYGYTF. The CDR3 region has the DNA TGTGCCAGCAGCCCAGACTCCCCCACGTATACGATGAACTATGGCTACACCTTC.

The V and J genes are TRBV9 and TRBJ2-7; tentative D call: TRBD2 (6 bases). Germline CDR1 reads SGDLS; CDR2 reads YYNGEE. The CDR3 spans 13 residues. V shed 4 bases and J shed 3 bases, with 11 bases lying between them. The CDR3 bases are TGTGCCAGCAGCACCGGGAGTAACTACGAGCAGTACTTC. This gives the protein CASSTGSNYEQYF. Variable domain in full (rest from reference TRBV9 and TRBJ2-7): DSGVTQTPKHLITATGQRVTLRCSPRSGDLSVYWYQQSLDQGLQFLIQYYNGEERAKGNILERFSAQQFPDLHSELNLSSLELGDSALYFCASSTGSNYEQYFGPGTRLTVT.

The chain joins TRBV28 to TRBJ1-2; a possible D gene is TRBD1 (5 bases). V lost 8 bases, J lost 2 bases, and 9 bases lay in between. Germline V CDR1 and CDR2: MDHEN, SYDVKM. The CDR3 sequence is 12 residues long. CDR3 amino acids: CASQDRNYGYTF. CDR3 nucleotide sequence: TGTGCCAGCCAAGACAGAAACTATGGCTACACCTTC.